Sequencing of this T cell receptor beta chain was carried out in a study of patients and donors after allogeneic stem cell transplantation. Each CDR3 protein is one row after TCRdb ran MiXCR on the RT-PCR reads. The sample lists around 200,000 distinct CDR3 sequences, around two fifths occurring once. The count of this clonotype is one. The germline V gene has CDR1 MGHDK and CDR2 SYGVNS. Trimming removed 5 bases from V and 1 base from J; junction bases left unmatched: 11. The CDR3 is 17 amino acids. The genes are TRBV25-1 and TRBJ2-1; 7 bases are shared with TRBD2. This receptor was identified in a human donor who was either an allogeneic HSCT recipient or a stem cell or donor lymphocyte infusion donor (not recorded which). It is not recorded whose cells these are; they may come from a transplant donor. The source material was blood, either unsorted or a sorted T cell fraction (not recorded which). The CDR3 protein is CASSQKPKAGSYNEQFF. The DNA for the CDR3 is TGTGCCAGCAGTCAGAAACCAAAAGCGGGGTCCTACAATGAGCAGTTCTTC.